This T cell receptor (beta chain) was captured by sequencing in a study of T-cell reconstitution after alpha-beta-depleted transplantation in children. Unique molecular identifiers were used to barcode this TCRbeta library. TCRdb analysed the PCR reads with MiXCR anew, one entry per CDR3 protein. The table shows approximately 400,000 distinct CDR3 sequences, with 11% occurring only once. The CDR3 covers 13 residues. This clonotype occurred many times. This receptor was taken from a human donor who donated a stem cell graft to a child with acute myeloid leukemia. This specimen was PBMCs from the stem cell graft donor, taken from the stem cell graft. The chain uses TRBV21-1 and TRBJ2-7; TRBD1, the table's D call, lacks a check against the DNA. TRBV21-1 is termed a pseudogene. The CDR3 bases are TGTGCCAGCAGCAAAGAGGGGGGGTACGAGCAGTACTTC. Translated, it gives CASSKEGGYEQYF.